Below, one T cell receptor (beta chain) is given with its context. Its target antigen remains unknown. The sample holds no much larger clone one base away, and base qualities are not on file. Graves' hyperthyroidism was defined as stable when no progression to ophthalmopathy occurred over 18 months of follow-up. Hyperthyroidism patients were newly diagnosed, had a disease duration of under 2 months, and were aged 18 to 65 years. Exclusion was applied to patients with uncontrolled infections, other autoimmune diseases, pregnancy or lactation. Clinical symptoms, serum thyroxine and TRAb, thyroid ultrasound, and orbital computed tomography formed the basis for the diagnoses. Trizol reagent was used to extract total RNA, and RNA quality was then checked on an Agilent 2100 Bioanalyzer. This sample was taken from a study of T cells in Graves' hyperthyroidism and ophthalmopathy (dated by TCRdb to the late 2010s). With respect to the entire study: A discovery cohort of about a hundred patients, about 40 with Graves' ophthalmopathy and approximately 55 with stable Graves' hyperthyroidism, was used to find distinguishing TCR V-J signatures. The paper reports TCR Vbeta CDR3 sequencing of approximately 140 peripheral blood samples: around 45 ophthalmopathy, fewer than 80 hyperthyroidism and around 17 progressor patients. The 100 discovery patients were randomly split 7:3 into training and test sets. After blood sampling, hyperthyroidism patients were treated with methimazole at a starting dose of 30 mg daily, and ophthalmopathy patients were treated with high-dose intravenous methylprednisolone. Whether ophthalmopathy could be predicted prospectively was tested in an independent validation cohort made up of under 20 hyperthyroidism patients plus 17 patients who later progressed to ophthalmopathy. The study also compared thyroid tissue and blood T-cell repertoires from a handful of Graves' hyperthyroidism patients.

From cysteine to phenylalanine, the CDR3 is 13 amino acids long. Only the CDR3 DNA is retained, 39 bases long and in frame from the first base. The germline ends are 12 bases apart after V is trimmed by 2 bases and J by 7 bases. CDR1 and CDR2 are read off the germline V gene as SGHTA and FQGNSA. The paper as a whole reports these results and caveats: Blood samples also contained most of the expanded thyroid clonotypes (frequency above 0.001), which suggests that blood repertoires may reflect thyroid immune responses. A 13 V-J signature model separated ophthalmopathy from stable hyperthyroidism, with approximately 87% sensitivity and just under 84% specificity in cross-validation and 80%/75% in testing. During validation, the model predicted progression to ophthalmopathy a median of approximately six months ahead of onset, with 60% to 71% sensitivity and less than 85% specificity. Sample size was not statistically predetermined, and blinding of investigators to group allocation was not performed.

The TCR beta CDR3 regions were amplified from the RNA transcripts. For the first round of RT-PCR on the TCR CDR3, the HTBI primer set was used together with the Qiagen OneStep RT-PCR kit. Libraries were constructed in a second round of multiplex PCR, after which size selection and purification were performed. Sequencing of the libraries was done on an Illumina HiSeq2000 using paired-end 100 bp reads. Processing in the source paper ran as follows. SOAPnuke was used to process the raw data, removing reads that contained adapters or uncalled bases, had a mean Phred below 15, or lacked an exact match to the constant primer or identifier. COPE v1.2.5 was used to merge the high-quality paired reads, and each unique nucleotide sequence was defined as a clonotype. MiTCR v1.1 was used to align clonotypes to the IMGT TRBV, TRBD and TRBJ reference segments. Analysis was restricted to V-J combinations with a frequency above 0.0001, which covered roughly 99% of repertoires. The TCS score was defined as the ratio of F50 (clonal expansion) to E x V (chaos), calculated using BLOSUM62-based TCRdist between CDR3 peptides within each V-J. Welch's t-statistics and random forest reduced around 520 V-J features to some 14, which were used in a naive Bayes classifier (R e1071). The similarity between thyroid and blood repertoires was quantified using the Morisita-Horn index. TCRdb trimmed the raw reads at Q25, called clones with MiXCR and kept productive beta chains. Each CDR3 protein appears once, grouped with its most common genes and DNA. The V and J calls were determined by TCRdb, not by the authors. The sample table records about 540,000 distinct CDR3 sequences; about 43% of these occur just once. Around 7.7% of the sample belongs to the ten largest clones.

The chain employs TRBV7-2 and TRBJ2-7, with the D gene uncertain. Sequencing was carried out using peripheral blood or thyroid tissue (not recorded which). The TCR was taken from a woman between 18 and 30 years old with Graves' hyperthyroidism. CDR3 sequence: CASSLHAYNEQYF. In nucleotides, the sequence is TGTGCCAGCAGCTTACACGCGTACAATGAGCAGTACTTC.